This TCR beta chain derives from a study of blood T cells in healthy people across ages. The wider study: Roughly one uniquely barcoded beta molecule per two T cells was captured.

The second PCR ran about 6 to 11 cycles with a sample-barcoded 5' primer and J-beta primers. Every sample gave at least 2.5 million paired-end reads containing CDR3. In TCRdb, the 5' RACE reads were re-called with MiXCR into one record per CDR3 protein. Here the sample spans more than 800,000 distinct CDR3 sequences, more than 25% being singletons. CDR3 length: 14 amino acids. The germline V gene has CDR1 LGHNA and CDR2 YSLEER. V lost 2 bases to trimming and J lost 10 bases, with 15 bases between them. Around 10 milliliters of peripheral blood were drawn from each donor. This clonotype was recorded many times.

This chain uses TRBV4-3 with TRBJ2-1; possibly TRBD1 for D (6 bases). Sequencing was carried out using blood. This receptor was taken from an elderly woman in good health. The CDR3 DNA is TGCGCCAGCAGCCAACCGGGGACAAAGAGGGAGCAGTTCTTC. Its protein is CASSQPGTKREQFF.